The clone carrying this T cell receptor beta chain showed up just a few times. Its antigen remains unknown. TCRdb processed the reads anew with MiXCR; each CDR3 protein has one entry. Of some 77,000 distinct CDR3 sequences listed, around 3.4% are singletons. CDR1 is SGHDN and CDR2 is FVKESK in the germline V gene. The CDR3 length is 14 residues. With 3 bases removed from V and 6 bases from J, the gap between germline ends came to 15 bases. This sample stems from a study of T cell repertoires in cytomegalovirus infection. Study-level information: Matching HLA type, along with CMV infection, was indicated by public TCR beta signatures. Study results and caveats: Identification of carriers of CMV plus the relevant HLA was achieved through cumulative public TCR beta family frequency. The ex vivo response was dominated by HLA-C-restricted CMV-specific TCR beta clonotypes.

The sequence came from a human donor in good health (CMV status not recorded). Some clones in this sample may be carry-over from other donors' samples. Sequenced sample: PBMCs. This chain links TRBV14 with TRBJ2-7; the D call may be TRBD1 or TRBD2 (6 bases each). CDR3 sequence reads: CASSQVEGVSEQYF. The CDR3, as DNA: TGTGCCAGCAGCCAGGTGGAGGGGGTGAGCGAGCAGTACTTC.